Described below is a single T cell receptor (beta chain) sequence and its context. Its antigen is not identified. Only in-frame clones appear in the TCRdb table, and some are missing; sequencing was by immunoSEQ multiplex PCR. This sample has 21,000 or so clones; 80% to 95% occur once, and the top ten carry about 40%. These data are taken from a study of graft-versus-host responses after intestinal transplantation. Study background: Every transplant recipient was induced with anti-thymocyte globulin, then maintained on tacrolimus and steroids for around 3 years. General study results and limits: Recipient marrow showed GvH clones, some seen first in ileum or blood. Levels of circulating GvH clones at their peak were associated with early post-transplant HvG declines.

The CDR3 totals 16 residues. CDR1 and CDR2 (germline): MNHNS, SASEGT. Source: PBMCs, taken roughly 260 days after intestinal transplant. This sequence joins TRBV6-1 and TRBJ2-5; TRBD2 agrees at 11 bases. The J call may be faulty, since TRBJ2-7 better matches the DNA end. The receptor was derived from a human patient who received an intestinal transplant, so some T cells may come from the graft donor. Written as DNA, the CDR3 is TGTGCCAGCAGTGGGGGACTAGCGGACCTGGGGTACGAGCAGTACTTC. It specifies CASSGGLADLGYEQYF.